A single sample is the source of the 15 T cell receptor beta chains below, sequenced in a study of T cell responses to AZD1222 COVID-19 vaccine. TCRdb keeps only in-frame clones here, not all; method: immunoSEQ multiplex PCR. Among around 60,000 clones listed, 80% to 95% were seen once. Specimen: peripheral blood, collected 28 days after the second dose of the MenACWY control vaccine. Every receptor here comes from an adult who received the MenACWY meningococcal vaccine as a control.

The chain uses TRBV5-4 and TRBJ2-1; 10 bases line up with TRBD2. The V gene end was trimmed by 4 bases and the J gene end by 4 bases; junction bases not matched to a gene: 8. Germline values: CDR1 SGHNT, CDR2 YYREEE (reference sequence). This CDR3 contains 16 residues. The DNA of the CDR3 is TGTGCCAGCAGCATTCTAGCGGGAGCGTCGTACAATGAGCAGTTCTTC. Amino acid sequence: CASSILAGASYNEQFF.

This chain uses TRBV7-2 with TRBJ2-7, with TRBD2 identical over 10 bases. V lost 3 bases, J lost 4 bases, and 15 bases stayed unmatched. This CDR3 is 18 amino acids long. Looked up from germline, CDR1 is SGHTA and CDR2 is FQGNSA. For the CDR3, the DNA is TGTGCCAGCAGCTTGGATAGGAGCGGGAGGGGTCTAGGGTACGAGCAGTACTTC. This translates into CASSLDRSGRGLGYEQYF.

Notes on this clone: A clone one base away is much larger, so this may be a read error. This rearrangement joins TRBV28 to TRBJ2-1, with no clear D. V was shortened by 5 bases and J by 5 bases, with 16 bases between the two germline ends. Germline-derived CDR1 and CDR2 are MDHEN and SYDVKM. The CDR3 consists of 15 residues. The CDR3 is CASSPLMWRHNEQFF. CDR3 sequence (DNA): TGTGCCAGCAGTCCCCTGATGTGGAGACACAATGAGCAGTTCTTC.

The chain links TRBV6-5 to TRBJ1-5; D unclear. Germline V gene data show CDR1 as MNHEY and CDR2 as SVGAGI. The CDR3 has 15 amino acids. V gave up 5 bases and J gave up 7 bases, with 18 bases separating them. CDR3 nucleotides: TGTGCCAGCAGTCCCCCTCGGGGAACGGGGCAGCCCCAGCATTTT. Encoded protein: CASSPPRGTGQPQHF.

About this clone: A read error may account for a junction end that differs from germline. CDR3 nucleotides: TGTGCCAGCAGTGACTCCTGGGGGACAAATTCACCCCTCCACTTT. It yields the protein CASSDSWGTNSPLHF. The chain joins TRBV6-5 to TRBJ1-6; TRBD1 might be the D (6 bases). This CDR3 has 15 amino acids. Per germline, CDR1 MNHEY and CDR2 SVGAGI.

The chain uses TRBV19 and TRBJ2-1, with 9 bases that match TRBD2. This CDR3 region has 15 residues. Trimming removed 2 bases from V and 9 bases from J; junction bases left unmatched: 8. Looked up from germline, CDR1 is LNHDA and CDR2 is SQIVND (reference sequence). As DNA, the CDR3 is TGTGCCAGTAGTATAACGAGGACTAGCGTAAGTGAGCAGTTCTTC. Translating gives CASSITRTSVSEQFF.

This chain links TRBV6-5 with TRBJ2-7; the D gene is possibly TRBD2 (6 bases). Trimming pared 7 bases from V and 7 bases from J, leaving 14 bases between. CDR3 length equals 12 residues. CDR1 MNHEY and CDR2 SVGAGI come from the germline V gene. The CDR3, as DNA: TGTGCCAGCACCCTCAAGGCGGGGGAGCAGTACTTC. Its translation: CASTLKAGEQYF.

For the CDR3, the DNA is TGTGCCAGCTCACCGGGAAGTGGAGGCGAGCAGTACTTC. Translation: CASSPGSGGEQYF. The chain couples TRBV18 to TRBJ2-7, with a possible D match to TRBD2 (5 bases). This CDR3 contains 13 residues. V was clipped by 3 bases and J by 6 bases, with 12 bases between them. The germline CDR1 and CDR2 sequences are KGHSH and LQKENI.

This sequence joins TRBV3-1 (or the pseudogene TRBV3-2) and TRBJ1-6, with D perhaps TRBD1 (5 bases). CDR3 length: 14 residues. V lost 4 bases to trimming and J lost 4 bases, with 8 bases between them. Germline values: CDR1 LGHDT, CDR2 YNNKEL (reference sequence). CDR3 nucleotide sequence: TGTGCCAGCAGCCCCGGGGCTTATAATTCACCCCTCCACTTT. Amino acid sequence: CASSPGAYNSPLHF.

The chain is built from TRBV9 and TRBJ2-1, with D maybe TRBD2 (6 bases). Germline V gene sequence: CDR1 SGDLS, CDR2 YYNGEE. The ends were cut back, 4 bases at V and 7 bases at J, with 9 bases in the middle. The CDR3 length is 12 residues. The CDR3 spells CASSFGGNEQFF. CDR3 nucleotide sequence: TGTGCCAGCAGCTTTGGAGGGAATGAGCAGTTCTTC.

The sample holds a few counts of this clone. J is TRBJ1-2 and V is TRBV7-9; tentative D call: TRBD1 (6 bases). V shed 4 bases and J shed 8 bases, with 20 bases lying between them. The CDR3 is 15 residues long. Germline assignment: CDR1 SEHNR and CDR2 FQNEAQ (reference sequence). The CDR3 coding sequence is TGTGCCAGCAGCTCAGCAAGGGGGGGCCTGCAAGGCTACACCTTC. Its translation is CASSSARGGLQGYTF.

CDR3 DNA sequence: TGTGCCAGCAGTTACTCCAGGGGGGGTGGCTACACCTTC. Translating gives CASSYSRGGGYTF. The chain uses TRBV6-5 and TRBJ1-2; 7 bases align to TRBD1. The CDR3 covers 13 residues. Looked up from germline, CDR1 is MNHEY and CDR2 is SVGAGI. The V segment lost 0 bases and the J segment 7 bases; nucleotides outside the gene matches: 2.

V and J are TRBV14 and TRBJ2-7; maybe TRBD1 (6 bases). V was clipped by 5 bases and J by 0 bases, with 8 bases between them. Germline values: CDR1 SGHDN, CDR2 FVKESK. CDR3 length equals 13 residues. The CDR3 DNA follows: TGTGCCAGCAGCGGGGACACCTCCTACGAGCAGTACTTC. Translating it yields CASSGDTSYEQYF.

Here the CDR3 reads CASSFIDTQYF. CDR3 coding DNA: TGTGCCAGCAGCTTCATAGATACGCAGTATTTT. V gene TRBV7-9 combines with J gene TRBJ2-3, with D uncertain. This CDR3 region has 11 residues. Germline-derived CDR1 and CDR2 are SEHNR and FQNEAQ (reference sequence). V dropped 3 bases and J dropped 5 bases, with 3 bases sitting between them.

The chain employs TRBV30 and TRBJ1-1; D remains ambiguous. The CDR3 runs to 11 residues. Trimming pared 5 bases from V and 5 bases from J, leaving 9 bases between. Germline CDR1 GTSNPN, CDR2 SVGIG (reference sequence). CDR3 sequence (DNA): TGTGCCTGGGGAGACGTGACTGAAGCTTTCTTT. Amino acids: CAWGDVTEAFF.